This TCR beta chain was captured in a study of blood T cell repertoires in COVID-19. Under the authors' procedure: Amplified reference gene primers provided the basis for estimating nucleated cell counts. Here immunoSEQ multiplex PCR was the method, and the copy in TCRdb shows in-frame clones only, minus some. V and J calls and clone size come straight from that table; D and trimming were deduced from the DNA. The data hold over 150,000 clones, with 76% observed a single time. Germline V lookup: CDR1 MNHEY, CDR2 SVGAGI. Trimming shortened V by 2 bases and J by 2 bases, and 9 bases separated the two germline ends. The CDR3 is 14 residues long.

The source material was peripheral blood. J is TRBJ1-2 and V is TRBV6-5; D gene uncertain. The clonotype was recovered from an elderly woman with acute or convalescent COVID-19. The DNA for the CDR3 is TGTGCCAGCAGTTACCGAGACACCAACTATGGCTACACCTTC. Encoded protein: CASSYRDTNYGYTF.